The 30 T cell receptor beta chains below come from one sample, sequenced in a study of blood T cell repertoires in COVID-19. Profiling relied on immunoSEQ multiplex PCR, and the TCRdb table lists in-frame clones only, not all of them. The sample has 450,000 to 600,000 clones, 75% to 90% seen once. Input material: PBMCs or T cells enriched from blood (not recorded which). The receptors were gathered from a woman aged 18-29 years who had recovered from COVID-19.

The chain has TRBV5-1 and TRBJ2-5, with D maybe TRBD2 (7 bases). The CDR3 consists of 14 residues. The germline CDR1 and CDR2 sequences are SGHRS and YFSETQ. V was shortened by 1 base and J by 2 bases, with 9 bases between the two germline ends. DNA of the CDR3: TGCGCCAGCAGCTTGAGGGGGGGGCAAGAGACCCAGTACTTC. Its translation is CASSLRGGQETQYF.

This chain connects TRBV2 to TRBJ1-5; 10 nucleotides align to TRBD1. V shed 5 bases, J shed 6 bases, and the junction held 7 bases outside the gene matches. This CDR3 spans 15 amino acids. CDR1 and CDR2 (germline): SNHLY, FYNNEI. The CDR3 coding sequence is TGTGCCAGCAGTCTCGGGACAGGGGAAAGTCAGCCCCAGCATTTT. This codes for CASSLGTGESQPQHF.

This clone was picked up one time. This chain links TRBV3-1 (or the pseudogene TRBV3-2) with TRBJ2-1; TRBD2 matches 15 bases. Unmatched junction bases numbered 11, after V lost 4 bases and J lost 1 base. CDR1 is LGHDT, CDR2 YNNKEL, per germline (reference sequence). The CDR3 contains 20 residues. The CDR3 region is CASSPPGLAGGLRSYNEQFF. The CDR3 coding sequence is TGTGCCAGCAGCCCCCCCGGACTAGCGGGGGGGCTAAGGTCCTACAATGAGCAGTTCTTC.

The genes are TRBV29-1 and TRBJ1-2; no firm D call. The CDR3 extends over 18 amino acids. V was shortened by 1 base and J by 1 base, with 22 bases between the two germline ends. CDR1 and CDR2 (germline): SQVTM, ANQGSEA. The CDR3 loop is CSVEGGDLLIFNNYGYTF. CDR3 nucleotide sequence: TGCAGCGTTGAAGGGGGAGATCTGTTGATATTTAATAACTATGGCTACACCTTC.

The V and J genes are TRBV3-1 (or the pseudogene TRBV3-2) and TRBJ1-6; D gene unclear. From germline, CDR1 is LGHDT and CDR2 YNNKEL (reference sequence). The CDR3 spans 12 residues. V was clipped by 4 bases and J by 11 bases, with 9 bases between them. CDR3 bases: TGTGCCAGCAGCCTAGGTGGGCCACCCCTCCACTTT. Protein product: CASSLGGPPLHF.

The chain couples TRBV15 to TRBJ1-4; D ambiguous. V was pared by 0 bases and J by 7 bases, with 18 bases between. The germline V gene encodes CDR1 LNHNV and CDR2 YYDKDF (reference sequence). The length of the CDR3 is 17 residues. The CDR3 protein is CATSRELGQEAVEKLFF. The CDR3, as DNA: TGTGCCACCAGCAGAGAGCTTGGGCAGGAGGCTGTTGAAAAACTGTTTTTT.

About this clone: Its ends do not fully match the called genes, so a read error is possible. V and J are TRBV6-5 and TRBJ1-5, with D possibly being TRBD1 (6 bases). The V gene's germline CDR1 is MNHEY and CDR2 SVGAGI. The CDR3 runs to 14 residues. CDR3 bases: TGTGCCGGCAGTTCAGGGGCGAGCAATCAGCCCCAGCATTTT. Translating gives CAGSSGASNQPQHF.

The V call is TRBV7-9, the J call TRBJ1-6; TRBD1 is a possible D gene (5 bases). V lost 3 bases and J 5 bases, leaving 14 bases between the germline ends. This CDR3 comprises 16 residues. CDR1 is SEHNR, CDR2 FQNEAQ, per germline (reference sequence). CDR3 in DNA: TGTGCCAGCAGCTTTGGACGGGGGGGAGATAATTCACCCCTCCACTTT. Protein product: CASSFGRGGDNSPLHF. Drawing the rest from reference TRBV7-9 and TRBJ1-6, the complete variable domain is DTGVSQNPRHKITKRGQNVTFRCDPISEHNRLYWYRQTLGQGPEFLTYFQNEAQLEKSRLLSDRFSAERPKGSFSTLEIQRTEQGDSAMYLCASSFGRGGDNSPLHFGNGTRLTVT.

This chain joins TRBV5-1 and TRBJ2-7; D gene unclear. The CDR3 runs to 14 residues. Germline-derived CDR1 and CDR2 are SGHRS and YFSETQ. Trimming removed 0 bases at V and 5 bases at J, with 12 bases between. The CDR3 coding sequence is TGCGCCAGCAGCTTGGCCGAGGTACGTAACGAGCAGTACTTC. Protein sequence: CASSLAEVRNEQYF. Using reference TRBV5-1 and TRBJ2-7 for the parts outside the CDR3, the full variable domain is KAGVTQTPRYLIKTRGQQVTLSCSPISGHRSVSWYQQTPGQGLQFLFEYFSETQRNKGNFPGRFSGRQFSNSRSEMNVSTLELGDSALYLCASSLAEVRNEQYFGPGTRLTVT.

The chain combines TRBV27 with TRBJ2-1, with 9 positions matching TRBD1. The CDR3 is 15 residues long. Looked up from germline, CDR1 is MNHEY and CDR2 is SMNVEV (reference sequence). J was trimmed by 7 bases and V by 5 bases; bases with no gene match: 9. CDR3 sequence reads: CASSKTRDRENEQFF. CDR3 coding DNA: TGTGCCAGCAGTAAAACTAGGGACAGGGAGAATGAGCAGTTCTTC.

The gene calls are TRBV19 and TRBJ2-1; 8 bases fit TRBD1. The CDR3 runs to 13 residues. From germline, CDR1 is LNHDA and CDR2 SQIVND (reference sequence). Unmatched junction bases numbered 2, after V lost 3 bases and J lost 7 bases. This chain's CDR3 is CASSINRGNEQFF. CDR3 DNA sequence: TGTGCCAGTAGTATCAACAGGGGGAATGAGCAGTTCTTC.

The chain links TRBV7-2 to TRBJ1-1, with TRBD1 matching 7 bases. This CDR3 contains 15 residues. Germline V gene sequence: CDR1 SGHTA, CDR2 FQGNSA. Trimming cost V 2 bases and J 3 bases; bases outside gene matches: 6. CDR3 sequence reads: CASSLPQGVDTEAFF. CDR3 in DNA: TGTGCCAGCAGCTTACCGCAGGGGGTCGACACTGAAGCTTTCTTT.

In this sample, this clone turned up once. The rearrangement joins TRBV5-1 to TRBJ2-7; 10 bases fit TRBD2. Germline loops: CDR1 SGHRS, CDR2 YFSETQ. CDR3 size: 16 residues. V gave up 0 bases and J gave up 1 base; unmatched junction bases: 4. CDR3 sequence reads: CASSLVAGGRSYEQYF. As DNA, the CDR3 is TGCGCCAGCAGCTTGGTAGCGGGGGGCAGGTCCTACGAGCAGTACTTC.

Only one count was recorded for this clone. V usage is TRBV12-3 or TRBV12-4 and J usage is TRBJ1-1; 7 positions agree with TRBD1. J gave up 7 bases and V 3 bases, and 5 bases lay outside the gene matches. CDR3 length: 13 residues. The CDR3 DNA reads TGTGCCAGCAGTTTCTACCGGGACAGTGAAGCTTTCTTT. Its translation: CASSFYRDSEAFF.

V gene TRBV6-1 combines with J gene TRBJ2-5; TRBD2 matches at 9 bases. The CDR3 is 18 amino acids. J was trimmed by 1 base and V by 2 bases; bases with no gene match: 11. CDR1 and CDR2 from the germline V gene are MNHNS and SASEGT. The CDR3 nucleotides are TGTGCCAGCAGTGAACAAGTTGCGGGGGGGGCCGGCCAAGAGACCCAGTACTTC. It codes for CASSEQVAGGAGQETQYF.

This chain joins TRBV7-2 and TRBJ1-1; possible D gene TRBD1, 6 bases. CDR1 is SGHTA and CDR2 is FQGNSA in the germline V gene. The ends were cut back, 6 bases at V and 7 bases at J, with 21 bases in the middle. There are 15 residues in the CDR3. CDR3 sequence: CASRRDNFLRGEAFF. CDR3 DNA sequence: TGTGCCAGCAGACGGGACAACTTCTTAAGGGGTGAAGCTTTCTTT.

The chain couples TRBV13 to TRBJ2-6, with 9 nucleotides matching TRBD1. The CDR3 covers 18 residues. After removal of 5 bases from V and 1 base from J, the junction contained 9 bases not matched to a gene. Germline CDR1 PRHDT, CDR2 FYEKMQ (reference sequence). The CDR3 DNA sequence: TGTGCCAGCAGCCCCGGGACAGGGAGACTGTCTGGGGCCAACGTCCTGACTTTC. Amino acid sequence: CASSPGTGRLSGANVLTF.

This clone came up once. The chain recombines TRBV5-1 with TRBJ1-3; 9 nucleotides line up with TRBD1. J gave up 6 bases and V 3 bases, and 1 base lay outside the gene matches. Germline values: CDR1 SGHRS, CDR2 YFSETQ. This CDR3 comprises 13 residues. The CDR3 is CASSWTGENTIYF. The DNA of the CDR3 is TGCGCCAGCAGCTGGACAGGGGAAAACACCATATATTTT.

The chain uses TRBV10-3 and TRBJ1-2; 8 bases fit TRBD1. The germline V gene has CDR1 ENHRY and CDR2 SYGVKD. This CDR3 contains 14 residues. The V gene end was trimmed by 3 bases and the J gene end by 5 bases; junction bases not matched to a gene: 5. The CDR3 nucleotides read TGTGCCATCAGTGACAGGGGGCCGGAATATGGCTACACCTTC. Translated: CAISDRGPEYGYTF.

This chain joins TRBV7-9 and TRBJ2-1; a weak D match, TRBD1 (6 bases). Germline CDR1 is SEHNR and CDR2 is FQNEAQ (reference sequence). V lost 0 bases to trimming and J lost 14 bases, with 11 bases between them. The CDR3 runs to 12 residues. CDR3 DNA sequence: TGTGCCAGCAGCTTAGCTGGGGGCTATGAGTTCTTC. Amino acids: CASSLAGGYEFF.

This chain joins TRBV18 and TRBJ2-6; D is undetermined. CDR3 length: 17 amino acids. The V gene's germline CDR1 is KGHSH and CDR2 LQKENI. V lost 6 bases, J lost 0 bases, and 15 bases lay in between. The CDR3 sequence: CASSAGGGFSGANVLTF. In DNA, the CDR3 is TGTGCCAGCTCCGCCGGCGGCGGTTTCTCTGGGGCCAACGTCCTGACTTTC.

The V call is TRBV19, the J call TRBJ1-6, with TRBD1 identical over 7 bases. The J segment lost 7 bases and the V segment lost 4 bases, leaving 4 bases of the junction unmatched. Germline CDR1 is LNHDA and CDR2 is SQIVND (reference sequence). This CDR3 is 14 amino acids long. The CDR3 DNA follows: TGTGCCAGTAGTACCGGGACAGAGAATTCACCCCTCCACTTT. Residues: CASSTGTENSPLHF.

This clone appeared a few times. The chain links TRBV4-1 to TRBJ2-3; 12 bases line up with TRBD2. J gave up 3 bases and V 4 bases, and 11 bases lay outside the gene matches. CDR1 and CDR2 from the germline V gene are MGHRA and YSYEKL. The CDR3 consists of 18 residues. CDR3: CASSPLGTSGRSTDTQYF. DNA for the CDR3: TGCGCCAGCAGCCCCCTGGGGACTAGCGGGCGGTCTACAGATACGCAGTATTTT.

About this clone: The junction differs from germline at one of its ends, possibly a read error. V is TRBV2 and J is TRBJ1-5; D remains unclear. Germline V gives CDR1 SNHLY, CDR2 FYNNEI. There are 12 residues in the CDR3. The CDR3 DNA follows: TGTGCCAGCAGAGAAGTAGAGGAGCCCCAGCATTTT. It specifies CASREVEEPQHF.

The chain employs TRBV24-1 and TRBJ2-3; 8 nucleotides agree with TRBD1. The germline V gene encodes CDR1 KGHDR and CDR2 SFDVKD. Unmatched junction bases numbered 10, after V lost 3 bases and J lost 6 bases. The CDR3 is made up of 16 amino acids. CDR3 residues: CATSDPTSRDRDTQYF. The CDR3 region has the DNA TGTGCCACCAGTGATCCGACGTCCCGGGACAGGGATACGCAGTATTTT.

This clone was observed a handful of times. This chain uses TRBV6-1 with TRBJ2-7; 7 nucleotides align to TRBD2. CDR3 length: 15 residues. Germline CDR1 MNHNS, CDR2 SASEGT. After removal of 2 bases from V and 0 bases from J, the junction contained 4 bases not matched to a gene. CDR3 protein: CASSESWDYSYEQYF. CDR3 sequence (DNA): TGTGCCAGCAGTGAAAGTTGGGACTACTCCTACGAGCAGTACTTC.

J is TRBJ2-1 and V is TRBV7-9, with TRBD2 matching over 13 bases. The germline CDR1 and CDR2 sequences are SEHNR and FQNEAQ (reference sequence). The CDR3 has 18 amino acids. V dropped 5 bases and J dropped 5; count of bases not matched to a gene: 12. The CDR3 nucleotides are TGTGCCAGCAGCATTAGGCTCCTGACTAGCGGGGGGCACAATGAGCAGTTCTTC. Residues: CASSIRLLTSGGHNEQFF.

The chain uses TRBV5-6 and TRBJ1-1, with TRBD1 matching over 8 bases. The length of the CDR3 is 15 residues. J lost 8 bases, V lost 3 bases, and 12 bases had no gene match. The germline gives CDR1 SGHDT, CDR2 YYEEEE. In DNA, the CDR3 is TGTGCCAGCAGCTCTTCACAGGGGGGCCTACGGGAAGCTTTCTTT. Its protein product is CASSSSQGGLREAFF.

The rearrangement links TRBV6-5 to TRBJ2-7; 9 positions match TRBD1. CDR3 size: 15 residues. Germline V CDR1 and CDR2: MNHEY, SVGAGI. V dropped 3 bases and J dropped 3; count of bases not matched to a gene: 6. CDR3 in amino acids: CASSYSPGQGYEQYF. CDR3 coding DNA: TGTGCCAGCAGTTATTCTCCGGGACAGGGCTACGAGCAGTACTTC.

The chain joins TRBV21-1 to TRBJ2-1; no check of the table's D call, TRBD1, against the DNA was made. TRBV21-1 is shown as a pseudogene. The CDR3 contains 13 residues. As DNA, the CDR3 is TGTGCCACCCGGGACAGGGGTTACAATGAGCAGTTCTTC. Translation: CATRDRGYNEQFF.